One and the same sample provided the 26 T cell receptor beta chains below, sequenced in a study of spatial heterogeneity in lung cancer. A single record per CDR3 protein comes from TCRdb applying MiXCR to the 5' RACE reads. The sample shows roughly 15,000 distinct CDR3 sequences, approximately 20% of them seen only once. Stated time point: blood at routine non-recurrence follow-up after resection. The sequences come from PBMCs, collected at follow-up. Receptors originate from a male donor with early-stage non-small cell lung cancer.

This clonotype was counted only a few times. The chain employs TRBV5-1 and TRBJ1-3; no definite D call. Germline CDR1 SGHRS, CDR2 YFSETQ. V lost 4 bases and J 0 bases, leaving 5 bases between the germline ends. The CDR3 covers 13 residues. Here the CDR3 reads CASSEGSGNTIYF. In DNA, the CDR3 is TGCGCCAGCAGCGAGGGCTCTGGAAACACCATATATTTT.

This clonotype appeared a few times. V and J are TRBV19 and TRBJ1-2; 7 nucleotides agree with TRBD1. Germline-derived CDR1 and CDR2 are LNHDA and SQIVND (reference sequence). V dropped 2 bases and J dropped 4; count of bases not matched to a gene: 13. The CDR3 sequence is 17 residues long. CDR3 residues: CASSIRGDRATFYGYTF. The CDR3 nucleotides are TGTGCCAGTAGTATAAGGGGCGACAGGGCCACCTTCTATGGCTACACCTTC.

In its sample, this clonotype was seen a few times. The chain links TRBV19 to TRBJ2-3, with D possibly TRBD2 on 5 matching bases. The CDR3 is made up of 15 amino acids. Germline CDR1 and CDR2: LNHDA and SQIVND (reference sequence). V was pared by 4 bases and J by 3 bases, with 14 bases between. CDR3: CASSTLEGETDTQYF. CDR3 sequence (DNA): TGTGCCAGTAGTACCCTCGAGGGCGAGACAGATACGCAGTATTTT.

The chain carries TRBV12-5 and TRBJ2-1; 8 nucleotides match TRBD2. The CDR3 sequence is 16 residues long. Germline V CDR1 and CDR2: LGHNT, FRNRAP. The trim removed 3 bases at V and 9 bases at J, leaving 13 bases unmatched. The CDR3 reads CASGLGREGLGSEQFF. DNA for the CDR3: TGTGCTAGTGGTTTAGGTCGTGAGGGACTAGGGAGTGAGCAGTTCTTC.

V gene TRBV5-4 combines with J gene TRBJ2-7; 9 nucleotides align to TRBD2. V was pared by 7 bases and J by 2 bases, with 7 bases of the junction left unmatched. This CDR3 is built from 14 residues. The germline V gene encodes CDR1 SGHNT and CDR2 YYREEE (reference sequence). The CDR3 DNA reads as TGTGCCAGCGCCCTATCTAGCGGGGCCTACGAGCAGTACTTC. As protein: CASALSSGAYEQYF.

This clonotype has a count of ten or more. The rearrangement joins TRBV7-2 to TRBJ2-5; perhaps TRBD2 as D (6 bases). V lost 1 base, J lost 2 bases, and 11 bases lay in between. This CDR3 is 15 amino acids long. CDR1 is SGHTA, CDR2 FQGNSA, per germline. The CDR3 DNA reads TGTGCCAGCAGCTTAGTGGGAGGACCGCAAGAGACCCAGTACTTC. This encodes CASSLVGGPQETQYF.

This clonotype is labeled medium-sized. In DNA form, the CDR3 reads TGTGCCAGCACCCAAGGGGGCGGGACTAGGCCTTTTCAGTACTTC. This codes for CASTQGGGTRPFQYF. The genes are TRBV28 and TRBJ2-4, with D possibly being TRBD2 (8 bases). The V gene lost 7 bases and the J gene lost 11 bases, with 24 bases spanning the gap. The CDR3 length is 15 residues. The germline V gene encodes CDR1 MDHEN and CDR2 SYDVKM. Full variable domain (outside the CDR3, taken from reference TRBV28 and TRBJ2-4): DVKVTQSSRYLVKRTGEKVFLECVQDMDHENMFWYRQDPGLGLRLIYFSYDVKMKEKGDIPEGYSVSREKKERFSLILESASTNQTSMYLCASTQGGGTRPFQYFGAGTRLSVL.

This chain uses TRBV4-1 with TRBJ2-7; D perhaps matches TRBD1 (6 bases). The V gene lost 4 bases and the J gene lost 4 bases, with 23 bases spanning the gap. CDR1 is MGHRA, CDR2 YSYEKL, per germline. The CDR3 runs to 17 residues. The CDR3 DNA sequence: TGCGCCAGCAGCCCGTCGGCAGGGGACACATACTCTTACGAGCAGTACTTC. Residues: CASSPSAGDTYSYEQYF.

The sample holds a few counts of this clonotype. V is TRBV5-6 and J is TRBJ1-3, with 7 nucleotides matching TRBD1. This CDR3 spans 17 amino acids. Germline assignment: CDR1 SGHDT and CDR2 YYEEEE. V was pared by 4 bases and J by 0 bases, with 10 bases of the junction left unmatched. CDR3 protein: CASSLLLGDSSGNTIYF. CDR3 DNA sequence: TGTGCCAGCAGCCTTCTTTTAGGGGACAGCTCTGGAAACACCATATATTTT. Full variable domain (outside the CDR3, taken from reference TRBV5-6 and TRBJ1-3): DAGVTQSPTHLIKTRGQQVTLRCSPKSGHDTVSWYQQALGQGPQFIFQYYEEEERQRGNFPDRFSGHQFPNYSSELNVNALLLGDSALYLCASSLLLGDSSGNTIYFGEGSWLTVV.

Ten or more counts support this clonotype. The chain couples TRBV11-2 to TRBJ1-4; D ambiguous. This CDR3 is 13 amino acids long. V lost 1 base, J lost 8 bases, and 8 bases lay in between. CDR1 is SGHAT and CDR2 is FQNNGV in the germline V gene. CDR3 sequence: CASSLAEREKLFF. CDR3 nucleotide sequence: TGTGCCAGCAGCTTAGCCGAACGCGAAAAACTGTTTTTT. The whole variable domain, remainder taken from reference TRBV11-2 and TRBJ1-4, is EAGVAQSPRYKIIEKRQSVAFWCNPISGHATLYWYQQILGQGPKLLIQFQNNGVVDDSQLPKDRFSAERLKGVDSTLKIQPAKLEDSAVYLCASSLAEREKLFFGSGTQLSVL.

In its sample, this clonotype was seen many times. The gene calls are TRBV20-1 and TRBJ2-2; D remains ambiguous. Germline CDR1 DFQATT, CDR2 SNEGSKA (reference sequence). Trimming shortened V by 5 bases and J by 13 bases, and 14 bases separated the two germline ends. This CDR3 is 11 amino acids long. CDR3: CSALDSPGLFF. The CDR3, as DNA: TGCAGTGCTCTCGACTCCCCCGGGCTGTTTTTT.

The chain uses TRBV3-1 and TRBJ2-6, with 7 nucleotides matching TRBD1. Germline trimming cut 6 bases from V and 1 base from J; bases unmatched to any gene: 12. Germline values: CDR1 LGHDT, CDR2 YNNKEL (reference sequence). CDR3 length: 18 residues. DNA for the CDR3: TGTGCCAGCAGGGCTACCGGGACAGCCATTTCTGGGGCCAACGTCCTGACTTTC. It translates to CASRATGTAISGANVLTF.

This clonotype has a handful of counts. The chain employs TRBV19 and TRBJ1-4, with unresolved D. The CDR3 length is 13 residues. Germline V CDR1 and CDR2: LNHDA, SQIVND (reference sequence). V shed 6 bases and J shed 5 bases, with 10 bases lying between them. The CDR3 region is CASRNPPNEKLFF. The CDR3, as DNA: TGTGCCAGTAGGAACCCGCCGAATGAAAAACTGTTTTTT.

The chain couples TRBV18 to TRBJ1-1, with a weak D call TRBD1 (6 bases). The CDR3 runs 17 residues. V dropped 2 bases and J dropped 0 bases, with 16 bases sitting between them. Germline CDR1 and CDR2: KGHSH and LQKENI. In DNA form, the CDR3 reads TGTGCCAGCTCACCAGTGGGGGCCGGAACGGTGAACACTGAAGCTTTCTTT. Encoded protein: CASSPVGAGTVNTEAFF.

This clonotype has a count of ten or more. The CDR3 DNA sequence: TGTGCCAGCTCCCTTGGTTCGCTCGGTGAGCAGTTCTTC. Protein sequence: CASSLGSLGEQFF. This chain links TRBV18 with TRBJ2-1; D is uncertain. V was cut by 6 bases and J by 9 bases, with 15 bases left in between. The CDR3 contains 13 residues. The germline CDR1 and CDR2 sequences are KGHSH and LQKENI.

In the case of this clonotype: A much more abundant neighbour one base away suggests this may be a read error. V gene TRBV29-1 combines with J gene TRBJ2-6; unclear D gene. The CDR3 contains 12 residues. Deletions cut 6 bases from V and 4 bases from J, with 7 bases between. The germline CDR1 and CDR2 sequences are SQVTM and ANQGSEA. As DNA, the CDR3 is TGCAGCGTCGATCAAGGGGCCAACGTCCTGACTTTC. This codes for CSVDQGANVLTF.

This clonotype was found a few times. The chain recombines TRBV27 with TRBJ2-2; D may be TRBD1 or TRBD2 (5 bases each). The germline V gene encodes CDR1 MNHEY and CDR2 SMNVEV (reference sequence). V dropped 2 bases and J dropped 4 bases, with 8 bases sitting between them. There are 14 residues in the CDR3. Here the CDR3 DNA reads TGTGCCAGCAGTTTACGAGGGACCACCGGGGAGCTGTTTTTT. It codes for CASSLRGTTGELFF.

This clonotype was seen a handful of times. V is TRBV27 and J is TRBJ1-4, with 7 bases that match TRBD1. Germline trimming cut 7 bases from V and 3 bases from J; bases unmatched to any gene: 11. CDR1 is MNHEY, CDR2 SMNVEV, per germline (reference sequence). The CDR3 has 16 amino acids. CDR3 sequence (DNA): TGTGCCAGCACTACGAGAGACAGGGAAGCTAATGAAAAACTGTTTTTT. The encoded protein is CASTTRDREANEKLFF.

The CDR3 protein is CASSQESAGGPGTDTQYF. CDR3 coding DNA: TGTGCCAGCAGCCAAGAGTCAGCGGGGGGGCCGGGGACAGATACGCAGTATTTT. The chain links TRBV4-2 to TRBJ2-3, with 10 nucleotides matching TRBD2. This CDR3 region has 18 residues. Trimming took 0 bases from V and 3 from J; bases not matched to a gene: 9. Germline V gene lookup returns CDR1 LGHNA and CDR2 YNFKEQ.

The table lists this clonotype with a few counts. At one end the junction does not follow the germline gene, possibly because of a read error. The CDR3 DNA follows: TGTGCCAGCAGTTTGGGACTAGCAAAGAGGGACATTCAGTACTTC. Encoded protein: CASSLGLAKRDIQYF. V and J are TRBV5-8 and TRBJ2-4, with TRBD2 identical over 9 bases. CDR3 length: 15 amino acids. CDR1 is SGHTS, CDR2 YDEGEE, per germline.

This clonotype was picked up a small number of times. The chain is built from TRBV5-1 and TRBJ2-1; 9 bases are shared with TRBD1. After removal of 7 bases from V and 2 bases from J, the junction contained 4 bases not matched to a gene. The CDR3 spans 14 residues. Germline V gene lookup returns CDR1 SGHRS and CDR2 YFSETQ. The CDR3 loop is CASARQGAYNEQFF. The CDR3 DNA sequence: TGCGCCAGCGCTCGACAGGGGGCCTACAATGAGCAGTTCTTC.

This clonotype has a handful of counts. The chain combines TRBV7-3 with TRBJ2-1; TRBD1 aligns across 7 bases. CDR1 SGHTA and CDR2 FQGTGA come from the germline V gene. The V gene end was trimmed by 1 base and the J gene end by 10 bases; junction bases not matched to a gene: 1. This CDR3 contains 12 residues. This CDR3 reads CASSLIGGEQFF. The CDR3 DNA is TGTGCCAGCAGCTTAATAGGGGGCGAGCAGTTCTTC.

By proportion, this clonotype is medium-sized (0.01 to 0.1%). V and J are TRBV2 and TRBJ2-1, with TRBD1 as a possible D gene (6 bases). Germline CDR1 and CDR2: SNHLY and FYNNEI. This CDR3 spans 13 amino acids. With 3 bases removed from V and 7 bases from J, the gap between germline ends came to 10 bases. Here the CDR3 DNA reads TGTGCCAGCAGTGACCTAGGGGGTAATGAGCAGTTCTTC. Its translation: CASSDLGGNEQFF. The complete variable domain, with remaining parts taken from reference TRBV2 and TRBJ2-1, reads EPEVTQTPSHQVTQMGQEVILRCVPISNHLYFYWYRQILGQKVEFLVSFYNNEISEKSEIFDDQFSVERPDGSNFTLKIRSTKLEDSAMYFCASSDLGGNEQFFGPGTRLTVL.

In its sample, this clonotype was seen a few times. This rearrangement joins TRBV29-1 to TRBJ2-5; 10 positions agree with TRBD1. The V and J ends lost 5 bases and 3 bases, in that order; junction bases with no gene match: 9. CDR1 is SQVTM, CDR2 ANQGSEA, per germline. CDR3 length: 15 amino acids. CDR3 region: CSVTGTGVEKETQYF. As DNA, the CDR3 is TGCAGCGTTACCGGGACAGGGGTAGAAAAAGAGACCCAGTACTTC.

This clonotype was picked up a small number of times. The gene calls are TRBV5-5 and TRBJ1-1; D unresolved. In germline, CDR1 is SGHKS, CDR2 YYEKEE (reference sequence). Between the trimmed V and J ends, which lost 1 base and 4 bases, there was a span of 11 bases. The CDR3 has 14 amino acids. In DNA, the CDR3 is TGTGCCAGCAGCTTGAGATGGGGAAGCACTGAAGCTTTCTTT. Protein product: CASSLRWGSTEAFF.

The chain is built from TRBV7-2 and TRBJ2-4, with D maybe TRBD2 (5 bases). The CDR3 consists of 16 residues. Germline lookup yields CDR1 SGHTA and CDR2 FQGNSA. Between the trimmed V and J ends, which lost 5 bases and 0 bases, there was a span of 14 bases. The CDR3 DNA is TGTGCCAGCAGCCCCGCGGAGGAATTAGCCAAAAACATTCAGTACTTC. This codes for CASSPAEELAKNIQYF. Filled out from reference TRBV7-2 and TRBJ2-4, the complete variable domain reads GAGVSQSPSNKVTEKGKDVELRCDPISGHTALYWYRQSLGQGLEFLIYFQGNSAPDKSGLPSDRFSAERTGGSVSTLTIQRTQQEDSAVYLCASSPAEELAKNIQYFGAGTRLSVL.